This is a list of T cell receptor beta chains from one sample in a study of T cells after yellow fever vaccination. TCRdb re-called the 5' RACE reads through MiXCR, storing one row per CDR3 protein. Seen here are tens of thousands of distinct CDR3 sequences, just under 8% observed once, and the top ten hold 41%. Here the sequenced sample was CD8+ T cells sorted from PBMCs, taken on the day of the yellow fever booster vaccination. These receptors all stem from a man under 40 who received the YFV17D yellow fever vaccine. CDR3s include the opening cysteine and the closing phenylalanine or tryptophan. The D gene is left open where the match is weak. The listing skips clone size in some rows; elsewhere it reads once, few, many or a size class.

size: few
D: TRBD2
V: TRBV11-2
length: 15
J: TRBJ2-5
CDR3: CASSQGLAGEETQYF
DNA: TGTGCCAGCAGCCAGGGACTAGCGGGAGAAGAGACCCAGTACTTC

size: many
D: TRBD1
V: TRBV7-6
length: 15
J: TRBJ2-5
CDR3: CASSLGTGGLETQYF
DNA: TGTGCCAGCAGCTTAGGGACAGGGGGTTTGGAGACCCAGTACTTC

size: few
D: TRBD1
V: TRBV28
length: 14
J: TRBJ2-4
CDR3: CASSSGTGGYIQYF
DNA: TGTGCCAGCAGTTCTGGGACAGGGGGGTACATTCAGTACTTC

size: -
D: -
V: TRBV21-1
length: 15
J: TRBJ2-7
CDR3: CASSKATGARNEQYF
DNA: TGTGCCAGCAGCAAAGCTACGGGAGCTCGGAACGAGCAGTACTTC

size: many
D: -
V: TRBV27
length: 15
J: TRBJ2-7
CDR3: CASSLSGKRYYEQYF
DNA: TGTGCCAGCAGTTTATCGGGGAAGAGATATTACGAGCAGTACTTC

size: many
D: -
V: TRBV20-1
length: 15
J: TRBJ2-1
CDR3: CSARDVRSSYNEQFF
DNA: TGCAGTGCTAGAGATGTCAGGAGCTCCTACAATGAGCAGTTCTTC

size: -
D: -
V: TRBV7-9
length: 15
J: TRBJ1-1
CDR3: CASSLAVGEVTEAFF
DNA: TGTGCCAGCAGCTTAGCGGTTGGGGAGGTCACTGAAGCTTTCTTT

size: few
D: TRBD1
V: TRBV20-1
length: 15
J: TRBJ2-7
CDR3: CSARDYRGSSYEQYF
DNA: TGCAGTGCTAGAGATTACAGGGGAAGCTCCTACGAGCAGTACTTC

size: few
D: TRBD2
V: TRBV29-1
length: 13
J: TRBJ2-1
CDR3: CSSGRGSYNEQFF
DNA: TGCAGCTCTGGGAGGGGTTCCTACAATGAGCAGTTCTTC

size: many
D: -
V: TRBV2
length: 11
J: TRBJ1-1
CDR3: CASSGTAEAFF
DNA: TGTGCCAGCAGTGGGACAGCCGAAGCTTTCTTT

size: many
D: -
V: TRBV20-1
length: 15
J: TRBJ2-1
CDR3: CSARFPTRGSNEQFF
DNA: TGCAGTGCTAGGTTCCCGACTAGAGGTTCAAATGAGCAGTTCTTC

size: many
D: -
V: TRBV25-1
length: 14
J: TRBJ2-2
CDR3: CASSEWGDTGELFF
DNA: TGTGCCAGCAGTGAATGGGGGGACACCGGGGAGCTGTTTTTT

size: -
D: -
V: TRBV6-5
length: 13
J: TRBJ1-2
CDR3: CASSLSSHWGYTF
DNA: TGTGCCAGCAGTTTATCTTCCCATTGGGGCTACACCTTC

size: few
D: -
V: TRBV3-1
length: 16
J: TRBJ2-1
CDR3: CASSPLGGSPPNEQFF
DNA: TGTGCCAGCAGCCCCCTTGGGGGGAGCCCACCCAATGAGCAGTTCTTC

size: few
D: TRBD2
V: TRBV3-1
length: 16
J: TRBJ2-7
CDR3: CASSQGIAGAGYEQYF
DNA: TGTGCCAGCAGCCAAGGGATAGCGGGAGCCGGCTACGAGCAGTACTTC

size: -
D: TRBD2
V: TRBV7-7
length: 14
J: TRBJ2-1
CDR3: CASSLGTSVNEQFF
DNA: TGTGCCAGCAGCTTGGGGACTAGCGTTAATGAGCAGTTCTTC

size: few
D: TRBD2
V: TRBV29-1
length: 18
J: TRBJ2-3
CDR3: CSVEEDSSGTPDTDTQYF
DNA: TGCAGCGTTGAAGAAGACTCTAGCGGGACTCCCGACACAGATACGCAGTATTTT

size: few
D: -
V: TRBV7-8
length: 15
J: TRBJ2-5
CDR3: CASSLGRATRETQYF
DNA: TGTGCCAGCAGCTTAGGCAGGGCTACTAGGGAGACCCAGTACTTC

size: -
D: -
V: TRBV5-1
length: 13
J: TRBJ2-7
CDR3: CASSSKSSYEQYF
DNA: TGCGCCAGCAGCTCCAAGAGCTCCTACGAGCAGTACTTC

size: few
D: -
V: TRBV15
length: 12
J: TRBJ1-6
CDR3: CATSITGQTLHF
DNA: TGTGCCACCAGCATTACAGGGCAGACCCTCCACTTT

size: few
D: TRBD2
V: TRBV13
length: 15
J: TRBJ2-1
CDR3: CASSPGTSGRGEQFF
DNA: TGTGCCAGCAGCCCTGGGACTAGCGGGAGAGGTGAGCAGTTCTTC

size: few
D: -
V: TRBV30
length: 13
J: TRBJ1-1
CDR3: CAWSPGTNTEAFF
DNA: TGTGCCTGGAGTCCCGGGACCAACACTGAAGCTTTCTTT

size: -
D: -
V: TRBV4-3
length: 16
J: TRBJ1-2
CDR3: CASSQALDISNYGYTF
DNA: TGCGCCAGCAGCCAAGCCCTGGACATATCTAACTATGGCTACACCTTC

size: many
D: -
V: TRBV5-1
length: 14
J: TRBJ1-5
CDR3: CASSLEGSNQPQHF
DNA: TGCGCCAGCAGCTTGGAAGGGAGCAATCAGCCCCAGCATTTT